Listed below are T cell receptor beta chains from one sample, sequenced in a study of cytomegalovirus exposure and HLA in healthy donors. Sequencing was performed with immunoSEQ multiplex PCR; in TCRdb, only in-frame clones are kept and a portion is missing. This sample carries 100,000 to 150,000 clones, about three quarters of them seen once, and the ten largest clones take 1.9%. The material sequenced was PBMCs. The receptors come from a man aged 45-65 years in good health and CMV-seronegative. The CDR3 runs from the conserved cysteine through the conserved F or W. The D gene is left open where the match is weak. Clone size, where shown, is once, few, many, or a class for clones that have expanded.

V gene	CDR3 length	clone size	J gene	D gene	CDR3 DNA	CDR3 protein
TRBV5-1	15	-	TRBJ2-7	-	TGCGCCAGCAGCGAAAGGACTTCTAGGGAGGTTGAGCAGTACTTC	CASSERTSREVEQYF
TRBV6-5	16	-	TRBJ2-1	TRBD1	TGTGCCAGCAGTTACTCGGAGGGACAGGGATGGGATGAGCAGTTCTTC	CASSYSEGQGWDEQFF
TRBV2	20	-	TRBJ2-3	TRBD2	TGTGCCAGCAGTACCCCGCTAGCGGGCTGGGGAAAAAAAGGCACAGATACGCAGTATTTT	CASSTPLAGWGKKGTDTQYF
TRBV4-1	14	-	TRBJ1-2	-	TGCGCCAGCAGCCCCGGGGAGGCCCTTTATGGCTACACCTTC	CASSPGEALYGYTF
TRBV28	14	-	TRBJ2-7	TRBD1	TGTGCCAGCAGGAGAGACAGGGGTCCCTACGAGCAGTACTTC	CASRRDRGPYEQYF
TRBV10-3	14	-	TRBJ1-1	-	TGTGCCACCAAAGGGGAAGGGGGGAACACTGAAGCTTTCTTT	CATKGEGGNTEAFF
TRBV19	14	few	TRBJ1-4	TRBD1	TGTGCCAGTAGAGAACAGGGGTCTAATGAAAAACTGTTTTTT	CASREQGSNEKLFF
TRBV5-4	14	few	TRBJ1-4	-	TGTGCCAGCAGTAAACCAGGGGATGGTGAAAAACTGTTTTTT	CASSKPGDGEKLFF
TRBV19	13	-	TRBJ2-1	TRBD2	TGTGCCACTCTAGCGGGGGGGTTCAATGAGCAGTTCTTC	CATLAGGFNEQFF
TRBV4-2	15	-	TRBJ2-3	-	TGTGCCAGCAGCCAAGATCGGGGTCTCGGGGATACGCAGTATTTT	CASSQDRGLGDTQYF
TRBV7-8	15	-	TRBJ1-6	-	TGTGCCAGCAGCGTAACAGGGATTTCAAATTCACCCCTCCACTTT	CASSVTGISNSPLHF
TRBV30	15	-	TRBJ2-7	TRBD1	TGTGCCTGGACCAGCCCGGGACAGGGGGCGGGCGAGCAGTACTTC	CAWTSPGQGAGEQYF
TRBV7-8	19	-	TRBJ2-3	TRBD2	TGTGCCAGCAGCCCGAGACTAGCGGGGGCCGTCGCCCTGGGTGATACGCAGTATTTT	CASSPRLAGAVALGDTQYF
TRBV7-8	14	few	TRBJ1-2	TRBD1	TGTGCCAGCAGCCCTCGGACAGGTTTTTATGGCTACACCTTC	CASSPRTGFYGYTF
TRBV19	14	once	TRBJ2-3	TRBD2	TGTGCCAGTTCCGGGACTAGCCGTTTAGATACGCAGTATTTT	CASSGTSRLDTQYF
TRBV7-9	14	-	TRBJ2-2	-	TGTTCCAGCAGCTGGACAAGTAACACCGGGGAGCTGTTTTTT	CSSSWTSNTGELFF
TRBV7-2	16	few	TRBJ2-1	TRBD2	TGTGCCAGCAGCTTAGCGCCGGGGGGTAGCGGGGGCCTCCAGTTCTTC	CASSLAPGGSGGLQFF
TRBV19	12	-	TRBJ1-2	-	TGTGCCAGTAGGCTCATAGGGGGTGGCTACACCTTC	CASRLIGGGYTF
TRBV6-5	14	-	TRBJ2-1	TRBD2	TGTGCCACCTGCCGTGCGGGGGGGCCGGGCGAGCAGTTCTTC	CATCRAGGPGEQFF
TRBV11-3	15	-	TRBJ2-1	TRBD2	TGTGCCAGCAGCCTACTAGCGGGGGGGTACAATGAGCAGTTCTTC	CASSLLAGGYNEQFF
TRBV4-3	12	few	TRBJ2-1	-	TGCGCCAGCAGCCAGGAGCGTGGTGAGCAGTTCTTC	CASSQERGEQFF
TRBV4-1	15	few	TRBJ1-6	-	TGCGCCAGCAGCCAAGATAACAGGGTCGATTCACCCCTCCACTTT	CASSQDNRVDSPLHF
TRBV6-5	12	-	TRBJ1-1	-	TGTGCCAGCACTAACTTGAACACTGAAGCTTTCTTT	CASTNLNTEAFF
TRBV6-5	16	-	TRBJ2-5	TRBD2	TGTGCCAGCAGTTACCTCCTAGCGGGTCAAGAAGGGACCCAGTACTTC	CASSYLLAGQEGTQYF
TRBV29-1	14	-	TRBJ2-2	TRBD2	TGCAGCGTTGGCGGGGGGGCTGACACCGGGGAGCTGTTTTTT	CSVGGGADTGELFF
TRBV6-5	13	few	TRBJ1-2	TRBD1	TGTGCCAGCAGTGCAGGGGGCGACTATGGCTACACCTTC	CASSAGGDYGYTF
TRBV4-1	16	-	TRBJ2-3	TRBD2	TGCGCCAGCAGCCTCATGGCTAGCGGTGGCACAGATACGCAGTATTTT	CASSLMASGGTDTQYF
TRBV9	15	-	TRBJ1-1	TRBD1	TGTGCCAGCAGCGTAGATGACAGGGGGTCGACTGAAGCTTTCTTT	CASSVDDRGSTEAFF
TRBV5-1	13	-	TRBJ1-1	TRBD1	TGCGCCAGCAGCGGGACAGGGTACACTGAAGCTTTCTTT	CASSGTGYTEAFF
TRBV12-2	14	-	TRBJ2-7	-	TGTGCAAGTCGCCCCCCAGGGGGCTCCTACGAGCAGTACTTC	CASRPPGGSYEQYF
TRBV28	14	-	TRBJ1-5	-	TGTGCCAGCAGTAGAGGGACTTACAATCAGCCCCAGCATTTT	CASSRGTYNQPQHF
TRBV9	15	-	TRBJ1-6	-	TGTGCCAGCAGCGTAGCCCAGACACTTAATTCACCCCTCCACTTT	CASSVAQTLNSPLHF
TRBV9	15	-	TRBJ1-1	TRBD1	TGTGCCAGCAGCGTAGGGACAGGCCAAGGAACTGAAGCTTTCTTT	CASSVGTGQGTEAFF
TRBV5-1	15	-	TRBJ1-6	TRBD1	TGCGCCAGTGCCTCGGGACAGGGGGATAATTCACCCCTCCACTTT	CASASGQGDNSPLHF
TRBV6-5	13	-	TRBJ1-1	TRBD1	TGTGCCAGCGGGAAACAGGGGGCGCGGGAAGCTTTCTTT	CASGKQGAREAFF
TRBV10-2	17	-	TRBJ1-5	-	TGCGCCAGCAGTACCAGGGGAGTTATTGCGGGCGATCAGCCCCAGCATTTT	CASSTRGVIAGDQPQHF
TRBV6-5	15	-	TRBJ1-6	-	TGTGCCAGCAGTTGGGAGGGGGTGGGTAATTCACCCCTCCACTTT	CASSWEGVGNSPLHF
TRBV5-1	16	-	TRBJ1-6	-	TGCGCCAGCAGCTTGTCGCCAGGGGCAGAAGGGCCCCGATCCCACTTT	CASSLSPGAEGPRSHF
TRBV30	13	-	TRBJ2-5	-	TGTGCCTGGAGTGTACGACTTCTAGAGACCCAGTACTTC	CAWSVRLLETQYF
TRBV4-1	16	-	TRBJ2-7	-	TGCGCCAGCAGCCAAGAAATTCAGGTCCACTCCTACGAGCAGTACTTC	CASSQEIQVHSYEQYF
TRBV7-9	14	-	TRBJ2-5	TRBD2	TGTGCCAGCAGCTGGGGCAGGGAGGGAGAGACCCAGTACTTC	CASSWGREGETQYF
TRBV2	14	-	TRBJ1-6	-	TGTGCCAGCACCGACCCAGGGGAGAATTCACCCCTCCACTTT	CASTDPGENSPLHF
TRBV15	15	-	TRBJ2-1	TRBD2	TGTGCCACCAGCAGAGAGTCCGGGGGGGCTGGGGAGCAGTTCTTC	CATSRESGGAGEQFF
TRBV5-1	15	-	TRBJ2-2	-	TGCGCCAGCAGCGCGCCCGGGGGAGGTGCCGGGGAGCTGTTTTTT	CASSAPGGGAGELFF